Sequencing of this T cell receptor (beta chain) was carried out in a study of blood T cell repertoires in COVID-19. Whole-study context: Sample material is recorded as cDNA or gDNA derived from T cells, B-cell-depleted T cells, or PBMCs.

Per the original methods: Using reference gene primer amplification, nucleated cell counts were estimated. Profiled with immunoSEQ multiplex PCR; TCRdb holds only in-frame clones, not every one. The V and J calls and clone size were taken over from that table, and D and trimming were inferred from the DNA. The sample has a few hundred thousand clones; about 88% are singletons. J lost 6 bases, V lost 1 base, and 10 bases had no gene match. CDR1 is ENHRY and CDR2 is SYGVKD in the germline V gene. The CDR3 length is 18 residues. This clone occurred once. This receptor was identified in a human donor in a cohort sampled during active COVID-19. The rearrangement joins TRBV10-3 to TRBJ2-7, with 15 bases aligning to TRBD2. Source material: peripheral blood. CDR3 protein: CAISECQSGLAGGCEQYF. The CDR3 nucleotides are TGTGCCATCAGTGAGTGTCAGTCGGGACTAGCGGGAGGTTGCGAGCAGTACTTC.